The 30 T cell receptor beta chains reported below all come from one sample, sequenced in a study of CD8+ T cells in alopecia areata. Extracted RNA was reverse transcribed, and the resulting cDNA served as sequencing template. Profiling relied on immunoSEQ multiplex PCR, and the TCRdb table lists in-frame clones only, not all of them. The sample records roughly 200,000 clones, roughly two fifths being singletons. The treatment was: oral pan-JAK inhibitor, 5-10 mg twice daily. Source: CD4+ T cells sorted from blood, taken between weeks 30 and 35, from a patient treated with tofacitinib. The receptors come from a human donor with alopecia areata.

There are a few counts of this clone. The CDR3 DNA reads TGTGCCAGTAATAGAGCGGGATCCTACGAGCAGTACTTC. Its translation is CASNRAGSYEQYF. The J gene is TRBJ2-5, the V gene TRBV19, with TRBD2 matching over 7 bases. The closer fit of TRBJ2-7 to the DNA end suggests the J call may be wrong. The CDR3 runs 13 residues. CDR1 is LNHDA, CDR2 SQIVND, per germline (reference sequence).

The rearrangement links TRBV7-8 to TRBJ1-1; D gene unclear. V shed 5 bases and J shed 4 bases, with 11 bases lying between them. In germline, CDR1 is SGHVS, CDR2 FQNEAQ. The CDR3 contains 13 residues. CDR3 residues: CASSQRFGTEAFF. The CDR3 region has the DNA TGTGCCAGCAGCCAGAGATTTGGCACTGAAGCTTTCTTT. Filled out from reference TRBV7-8 and TRBJ1-1, the complete variable domain reads GAGVSQSPRYKVAKRGQDVALRCDPISGHVSLFWYQQALGQGPEFLTYFQNEAQLDKSGLPSDRFFAERPEGSVSTLKIQRTQQEDSAVYLCASSQRFGTEAFFGQGTRLTVV.

The gene calls are TRBV5-5 and TRBJ1-5, with 10 bases fitting TRBD1. Germline V gene sequence: CDR1 SGHKS, CDR2 YYEKEE (reference sequence). V gave up 4 bases and J gave up 7 bases; unmatched junction bases: 5. The CDR3 is made up of 14 amino acids. For the CDR3, the DNA is TGTGCCAGCAGCGAGGGGACAGGGGAACAGCCCCAGCATTTT. It encodes CASSEGTGEQPQHF. Combining the CDR3 with reference TRBV5-5 and TRBJ1-5 gives the whole variable domain DAGVTQSPTHLIKTRGQQVTLRCSPISGHKSVSWYQQVLGQGPQFIFQYYEKEERGRGNFPDRFSARQFPNYSSELNVNALLLGDSALYLCASSEGTGEQPQHFGDGTRLSIL.

J is TRBJ2-5 and V is TRBV29-1, with D maybe TRBD2 (6 bases). The ends were cut back, 2 bases at V and 2 bases at J, with 9 bases in the middle. Germline values: CDR1 SQVTM, CDR2 ANQGSEA. The CDR3 has 13 amino acids. The CDR3 coding sequence is TGCAGCGTTGAACGGGGGTTACAAGAGACCCAGTACTTC. This sequence encodes CSVERGLQETQYF.

J is TRBJ2-5 and V is TRBV6-1; D uncertain. Trimming shortened V by 3 bases and J by 5 bases, and 16 bases separated the two germline ends. This CDR3 is built from 15 residues. CDR1 and CDR2 (germline): MNHNS, SASEGT. CDR3 nucleotide sequence: TGTGCCAGCAGTGAGCTCACGCCGGTTAGGGAGACCCAGTACTTC. It is translated as CASSELTPVRETQYF.

Comments on this clone: The junction and the germline gene differ at one end; a read error may be behind it. Other DNA sequences from this sample encode an identical CDR3 as well. For the CDR3, the DNA is TGCGCCAGCAGTTACGATGGGTGGGACAGGGCTAACGAGCAGTACTTC. This gives the protein CASSYDGWDRANEQYF. The chain has TRBV6-5 and TRBJ2-7, with 9 bases lining up with TRBD1. CDR3 size: 16 residues. Germline lookup yields CDR1 MNHEY and CDR2 SVGAGI.

A few counts support this clone. V is TRBV30 and J is TRBJ2-7; no clear D gene. The CDR3 loop spans 13 amino acids. CDR1 is GTSNPN and CDR2 is SVGIG in the germline V gene (reference sequence). V lost 3 bases and J 0 bases, leaving 9 bases between the germline ends. The CDR3 bases are TGTGCCTGGAGAGCAACCAGCTCCTACGAGCAGTACTTC. Protein product: CAWRATSSYEQYF. Looking up the rest from reference TRBV30 and TRBJ2-7 gives the full variable domain: SQTIHQWPATLVQPVGSPLSLECTVEGTSNPNLYWYRQAAGRGLQLLFYSVGIGQISSEVPQNLSASRPQDRQFILSSKKLLLSDSGFYLCAWRATSSYEQYFGPGTRLTVT.

The V and J genes are TRBV6-4 and TRBJ2-5; D not certain. This CDR3 comprises 11 residues. The V gene's germline CDR1 is MRHNA and CDR2 SNTAGT. V was pared by 7 bases and J by 4 bases, with 7 bases between. DNA of the CDR3: TGTGCCAGCACTCAGGTAGAGACCCAGTACTTC. Protein sequence: CASTQVETQYF.

Notes on this clone: Other DNA sequences from this sample encode an identical CDR3 as well. The V gene is TRBV27, the J gene TRBJ1-1, with D possibly matching TRBD1 (5 bases). Trimming pared 2 bases from V and 0 bases from J, leaving 7 bases between. Germline CDR1 MNHEY, CDR2 SMNVEV (reference sequence). This CDR3 spans 14 amino acids. CDR3 loop: CASSLGRVNTEAFF. CDR3 sequence (DNA): TGTGCCAGCAGTTTAGGCAGGGTGAACACTGAAGCTTTCTTT.

This chain connects TRBV30 to TRBJ2-6, with D possibly TRBD1 on 5 matching bases. The CDR3 totals 17 residues. V lost 0 bases, J lost 3 bases, and 15 bases lay in between. Germline assignment: CDR1 GTSNPN and CDR2 SVGIG (reference sequence). The CDR3 nucleotides are TGTGCCTGGAGTGTAGTTCCACAGGCAAATGGGGCCAACGTCCTGACTTTC. Translated, it gives CAWSVVPQANGANVLTF.

This rearrangement joins TRBV7-9 to TRBJ2-2; 7 nucleotides line up with TRBD1. J lost 8 bases, V lost 3 bases, and 6 bases had no gene match. This CDR3 is built from 14 residues. Germline CDR1 reads SEHNR; CDR2 reads FQNEAQ (reference sequence). The CDR3 DNA reads as TGTGCCAGCAGCTTCGGACAGGCCGCGGGGGAGCTGTTTTTT. Amino acids: CASSFGQAAGELFF.

The chain recombines TRBV5-5 with TRBJ2-4; D uncertain. The germline V gene encodes CDR1 SGHKS and CDR2 YYEKEE (reference sequence). V dropped 5 bases and J dropped 0 bases, with 15 bases sitting between them. The CDR3 covers 16 residues. Here the CDR3 reads CASSQRLGIAKNIQYF. CDR3 sequence (DNA): TGTGCCAGCAGTCAGCGCCTTGGGATAGCCAAAAACATTCAGTACTTC.

This chain links TRBV2 with TRBJ2-2; no reliable D call. There are 13 residues in the CDR3. V lost 8 bases, J lost 0 bases, and 7 bases lay in between. Germline values: CDR1 SNHLY, CDR2 FYNNEI. The CDR3, as DNA: TGTGCCAGCGCCAGAACGAACACCGGGGAGCTGTTTTTT. Its protein product is CASARTNTGELFF.

This chain joins TRBV5-1 and TRBJ2-5; 11 bases map to TRBD2. Losses at the gene ends were 3 bases for V and 6 bases for J; bases not matched to a gene: 13. Germline loops: CDR1 SGHRS, CDR2 YFSETQ. This CDR3 comprises 17 residues. The CDR3 region is CASSSTMTSGAPKTQYF. The CDR3 DNA reads TGCGCCAGCAGCTCTACAATGACTAGCGGGGCCCCGAAGACCCAGTACTTC.

The chain carries TRBV5-1 and TRBJ1-1; TRBD1 matches 9 bases. The germline V gene encodes CDR1 SGHRS and CDR2 YFSETQ. The CDR3 spans 15 residues. The ends lost 4 bases at V and 11 bases at J; junction bases unmatched: 15. Here the CDR3 reads CASSLDSGTGSGAFF. CDR3 DNA sequence: TGCGCCAGCAGCCTGGACTCCGGGACAGGGTCGGGCGCTTTCTTT.

The J gene is TRBJ2-1, the V gene TRBV2; 9 bases align to TRBD2. Germline assignment: CDR1 SNHLY and CDR2 FYNNEI. The CDR3 consists of 13 residues. V shed 9 bases, J shed 7 bases, and the junction held 7 bases outside the gene matches. CDR3 DNA: TGTGCCAGTGGGCGGGAGGGGCGGAATGAGCAGTTCTTC. This gives the protein CASGREGRNEQFF.

In its sample, this clone was seen a few times. This chain links TRBV30 with TRBJ1-2; D is unresolved. The CDR3 length is 15 residues. The V end lost 3 bases, the J end lost 2 bases, and 16 bases lay between the germline ends. From germline, CDR1 is GTSNPN and CDR2 SVGIG (reference sequence). The CDR3 coding sequence is TGTGCCTGGAGGGATGCGGGTTCCACCAACTATGGCTACACCTTC. It encodes CAWRDAGSTNYGYTF. Full variable domain (outside the CDR3, taken from reference TRBV30 and TRBJ1-2): SQTIHQWPATLVQPVGSPLSLECTVEGTSNPNLYWYRQAAGRGLQLLFYSVGIGQISSEVPQNLSASRPQDRQFILSSKKLLLSDSGFYLCAWRDAGSTNYGYTFGSGTRLTVV.

In this sample, this clone turned up a few times. The rearrangement links TRBV5-4 to TRBJ1-4, with D possibly matching TRBD1 (6 bases). The germline CDR1 and CDR2 sequences are SGHNT and YYREEE (reference sequence). V shed 0 bases and J shed 0 bases, with 6 bases lying between them. The CDR3 runs 15 residues. This CDR3 reads CASSLGTATNEKLFF. The CDR3 nucleotides are TGTGCCAGCAGCTTGGGGACAGCAACTAATGAAAAACTGTTTTTT.

The chain links TRBV7-9 to TRBJ2-2, with TRBD2 matching over 8 bases. The length of the CDR3 is 15 residues. CDR1 is SEHNR, CDR2 FQNEAQ, per germline (reference sequence). V trimming: 2 bases; J trimming: 3 bases; junction bases outside the gene matches: 2. CDR3 region: CASSLIAGHTGELFF. The CDR3 region has the DNA TGTGCCAGCAGCTTAATAGCGGGACACACCGGGGAGCTGTTTTTT.

The chain has TRBV30 and TRBJ1-3; D perhaps matches TRBD1 (5 bases). The V and J ends lost 1 base and 4 bases respectively, with 11 bases between them. There are 14 residues in the CDR3. CDR1 and CDR2 from the germline V gene are GTSNPN and SVGIG (reference sequence). CDR3 sequence (DNA): TGTGCCTGGAGTGGGTGGTCAGGGGGAAACACCATATATTTT. Translated, it gives CAWSGWSGGNTIYF. The full variable domain, rest sourced from reference TRBV30 and TRBJ1-3, is SQTIHQWPATLVQPVGSPLSLECTVEGTSNPNLYWYRQAAGRGLQLLFYSVGIGQISSEVPQNLSASRPQDRQFILSSKKLLLSDSGFYLCAWSGWSGGNTIYFGEGSWLTVV.

This chain joins TRBV5-4 and TRBJ1-1; weak D call: TRBD1 (5 bases). CDR1 SGHNT and CDR2 YYREEE come from the germline V gene (reference sequence). V lost 0 bases to trimming and J lost 1 base, with 7 bases between them. The CDR3 spans 14 residues. The CDR3 DNA sequence: TGTGCCAGCAGCTTGGTAAGGGGGAACACTGAAGCTTTCTTT. Encoded protein: CASSLVRGNTEAFF. Full variable domain (rest looked up from reference TRBV5-4 and TRBJ1-1): ETGVTQSPTHLIKTRGQQVTLRCSSQSGHNTVSWYQQALGQGPQFIFQYYREEENGRGNFPPRFSGLQFPNYSSELNVNALELDDSALYLCASSLVRGNTEAFFGQGTRLTVV.

This clone was counted once. This chain joins TRBV6-5 and TRBJ2-1, with 8 bases that match TRBD1. V was pared by 8 bases and J by 2 bases, with 8 bases of the junction left unmatched. Germline CDR1 and CDR2: MNHEY and SVGAGI. This CDR3 has 15 amino acids. CDR3 sequence (DNA): TGTGCCAGCCGAAAAGACAGGGGTCCCTACAATGAGCAGTTCTTC. The encoded protein is CASRKDRGPYNEQFF.

This clone has only a few counts. The chain carries TRBV7-3 and TRBJ1-1, with a tentative D call TRBD1 (5 bases). CDR1 SGHTA and CDR2 FQGTGA come from the germline V gene. CDR3 length: 14 amino acids. V lost 5 bases and J 5 bases, leaving 15 bases between the germline ends. CDR3 nucleotides: TGTGCCAGCAGCCCCCCCGGGACGAAGACTGAAGCTTTCTTT. Protein product: CASSPPGTKTEAFF. Supplemented by reference TRBV7-3 and TRBJ1-1, the full variable domain reads GAGVSQTPSNKVTEKGKYVELRCDPISGHTALYWYRQSLGQGPEFLIYFQGTGAADDSGLPNDRFFAVRPEGSVSTLKIQRTERGDSAVYLCASSPPGTKTEAFFGQGTRLTVV.

The rearrangement joins TRBV5-1 to TRBJ2-7; the match to TRBD1 covers 7 bases. J lost 3 bases, V lost 3 bases, and 12 bases had no gene match. The CDR3 has 16 amino acids. Germline loops: CDR1 SGHRS, CDR2 YFSETQ. The CDR3 DNA follows: TGCGCCAGCAGCTCTACCGGGACAGCCCGGGTCTACGAGCAGTACTTC. This encodes CASSSTGTARVYEQYF.

This clone was observed a few times. The chain combines TRBV10-2 with TRBJ2-1; TRBD1 matches 10 bases. CDR1 WSHSY and CDR2 SAAADI come from the germline V gene. CDR3 size: 13 residues. V lost 11 bases, J lost 6 bases, and 7 bases stayed unmatched. The chain's CDR3 is CASRGTGVNEQFF. DNA for the CDR3: TGCGCCTCGAGAGGGACAGGGGTCAATGAGCAGTTCTTC.

The chain employs TRBV6-1 and TRBJ2-7, with 11 nucleotides matching TRBD2. Germline lookup yields CDR1 MNHNS and CDR2 SASEGT. V was pared by 8 bases and J by 7 bases, with 7 bases of the junction left unmatched. This CDR3 is 13 amino acids long. CDR3 nucleotides: TGTGCCAGCCGCCTTGGACTAGCGGGTGAGCAGTACTTC. Translation: CASRLGLAGEQYF.

This rearrangement joins TRBV11-2 to TRBJ2-5, with D unclear. Germline V gene sequence: CDR1 SGHAT, CDR2 FQNNGV. V was pared by 4 bases and J by 4 bases, with 16 bases between. This CDR3 spans 15 amino acids. For the CDR3, the DNA is TGTGCCAGCAGCTCTGAATGGGTAGGGTCAGAGACCCAGTACTTC. Its protein is CASSSEWVGSETQYF.

V usage is TRBV2 and J usage is TRBJ1-6, with TRBD1 matching over 8 bases. Germline CDR1 and CDR2: SNHLY and FYNNEI. V shed 7 bases and J 7 bases; nucleotides not matched to a gene: 6. The CDR3 is made up of 14 amino acids. CDR3 sequence: CASMTGEINSPLHF. The CDR3 DNA sequence: TGTGCCAGCATGACAGGGGAAATCAATTCACCCCTCCACTTT.

The chain is built from TRBV5-4 and TRBJ2-5; the D call may be TRBD1 or TRBD2 (5 bases each). V lost 5 bases and J 3 bases, leaving 14 bases between the germline ends. The germline V gene encodes CDR1 SGHNT and CDR2 YYREEE (reference sequence). The CDR3 contains 14 residues. CDR3: CASRAGTFKETQYF. In DNA form, the CDR3 reads TGTGCCAGCAGGGCCGGGACCTTCAAAGAGACCCAGTACTTC.

In regard to this clone: Other DNA variants within this sample encode the same CDR3. The CDR3 loop reads CAWGGTGELFF. The CDR3 DNA is TGTGCCTGGGGGGGCACCGGGGAGCTGTTTTTT. The rearrangement links TRBV30 to TRBJ2-2; D tentatively reads TRBD1 or TRBD2 (5 bases each). Germline assignment: CDR1 GTSNPN and CDR2 SVGIG (reference sequence). V was trimmed by 5 bases and J by 4 bases, leaving 5 bases between them. This CDR3 contains 11 residues. The whole variable domain, filled in from reference TRBV30 and TRBJ2-2, reads SQTIHQWPATLVQPVGSPLSLECTVEGTSNPNLYWYRQAAGRGLQLLFYSVGIGQISSEVPQNLSASRPQDRQFILSSKKLLLSDSGFYLCAWGGTGELFFGEGSRLTVL.